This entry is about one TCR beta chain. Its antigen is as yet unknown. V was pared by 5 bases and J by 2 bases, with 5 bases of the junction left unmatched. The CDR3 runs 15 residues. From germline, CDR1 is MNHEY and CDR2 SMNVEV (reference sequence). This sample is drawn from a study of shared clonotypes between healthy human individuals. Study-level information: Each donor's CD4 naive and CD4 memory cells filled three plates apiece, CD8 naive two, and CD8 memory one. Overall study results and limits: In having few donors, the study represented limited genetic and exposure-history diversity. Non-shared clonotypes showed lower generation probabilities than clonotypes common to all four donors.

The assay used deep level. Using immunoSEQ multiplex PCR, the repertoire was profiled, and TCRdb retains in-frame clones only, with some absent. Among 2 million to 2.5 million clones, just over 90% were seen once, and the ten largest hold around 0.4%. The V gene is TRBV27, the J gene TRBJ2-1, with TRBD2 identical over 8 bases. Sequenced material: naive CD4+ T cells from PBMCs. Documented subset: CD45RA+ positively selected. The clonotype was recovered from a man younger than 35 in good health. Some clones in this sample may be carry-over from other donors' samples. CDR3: CASSPERGPYNEQFF. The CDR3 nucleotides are TGTGCCAGCAGTCCCGAGCGGGGGCCCTACAATGAGCAGTTCTTC.